This record concerns one T cell receptor beta chain sequence. The target antigen is unknown. The data stem from a study of CD8 T cell repertoires and HIV-1 epitope variants. Study in general: Each of Twenty-five Gag and Nef epitope peptides stimulated a separate culture. T cells were cultured for nine to eleven days with cytokines added on days 3 and 7. The baseline condition was 1M T cells left uncultured.

CDR1 and CDR2 from the germline V gene are SSHAT and FNYEAQ (reference sequence). The CDR3 contains 14 residues. The germline V and J ends were trimmed by 0 bases and 5 bases, with 10 bases remaining between them. Survey-depth immunoSEQ sequencing covered TCR beta CDR3 regions. Method: immunoSEQ multiplex PCR; TCRdb's copy keeps in-frame clones and lacks some. The sample holds under 4,000 clones; roughly 70% are singletons and the top ten take 43%. The sequenced material came from cultured CD8+ T cells derived from PBMCs. The receptor's source is a male donor with HIV. The chain couples TRBV7-7 to TRBJ2-5, with D hard to call. The CDR3 loop is CASSLAPERETQYF. The CDR3 DNA follows: TGTGCCAGCAGCTTAGCTCCCGAGAGGGAGACCCAGTACTTC.